This T cell receptor (beta chain) was sequenced during a study of identical twins. cDNA molecules carried unique molecular identifiers, and template switching added a universal primer site. One entry per CDR3 protein results from TCRdb running MiXCR on the 5' RACE reads. The sample carries roughly 700,000 distinct CDR3 sequences, around 8.6% recorded once. General study points: These conclusions were based on statistical analysis (cross-sectional, not following the same donors). Out-of-frame alpha sequences shared between twins exhibited an excess of low generation probability. High-abundance cord blood beta clonotypes had fewer insertions; memory repertoires showed none.

This CDR3 spans 15 amino acids. CDR1 is MGHRA, CDR2 YSYEKL, per germline. J gave up 2 bases and V 4 bases, and 8 bases lay outside the gene matches. Points on this clonotype: Its antigen is undetermined.

The same data also contributed to another study, on yellow fever vaccine responses in identical twins.

The chain carries TRBV4-1 and TRBJ2-7; the match to TRBD1 covers 7 bases. The sequenced material came from PBMCs. This receptor was taken from a woman under 30 in good health. In DNA form, the CDR3 reads TGCGCCAGCAGCCTCCAGACAGGGATGGCCTACGAGCAGTACTTC. Its protein product is CASSLQTGMAYEQYF.